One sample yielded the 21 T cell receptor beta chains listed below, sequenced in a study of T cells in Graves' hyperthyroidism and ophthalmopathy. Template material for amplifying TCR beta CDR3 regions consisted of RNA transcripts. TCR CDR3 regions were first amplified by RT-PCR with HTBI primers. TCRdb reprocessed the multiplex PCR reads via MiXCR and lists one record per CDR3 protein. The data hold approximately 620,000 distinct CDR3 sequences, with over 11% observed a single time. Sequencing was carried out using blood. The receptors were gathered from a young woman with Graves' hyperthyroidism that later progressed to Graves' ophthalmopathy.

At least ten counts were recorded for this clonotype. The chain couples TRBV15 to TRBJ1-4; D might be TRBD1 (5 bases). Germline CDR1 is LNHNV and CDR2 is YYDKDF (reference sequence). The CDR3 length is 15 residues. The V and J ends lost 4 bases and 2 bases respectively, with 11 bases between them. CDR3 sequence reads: CATSKLDTTNEKLFF. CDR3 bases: TGTGCCACCAGCAAACTGGACACTACTAATGAAAAACTGTTTTTT.

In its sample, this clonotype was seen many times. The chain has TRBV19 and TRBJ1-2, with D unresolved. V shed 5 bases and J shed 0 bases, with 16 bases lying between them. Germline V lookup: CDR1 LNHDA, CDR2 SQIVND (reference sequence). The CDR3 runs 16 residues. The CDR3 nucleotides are TGTGCCAGTAGTCCAGAGACGGGAAGAGCTAACTATGGCTACACCTTC. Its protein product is CASSPETGRANYGYTF.

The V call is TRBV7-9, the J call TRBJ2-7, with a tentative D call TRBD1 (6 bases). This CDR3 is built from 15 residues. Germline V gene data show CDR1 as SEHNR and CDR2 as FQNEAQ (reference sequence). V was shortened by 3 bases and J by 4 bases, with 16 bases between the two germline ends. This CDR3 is CASSFAGTQMYEQYF. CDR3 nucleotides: TGTGCCAGCAGCTTTGCCGGGACACAGATGTACGAGCAGTACTTC.

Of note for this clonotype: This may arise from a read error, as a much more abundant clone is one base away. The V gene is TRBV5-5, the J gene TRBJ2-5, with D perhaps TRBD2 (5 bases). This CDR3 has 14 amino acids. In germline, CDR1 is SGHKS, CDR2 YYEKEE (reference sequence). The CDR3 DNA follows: TGTGCCAGCAGCCTGGACTGGAACCAAGCGACCCAGTACTTC. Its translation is CASSLDWNQATQYF.

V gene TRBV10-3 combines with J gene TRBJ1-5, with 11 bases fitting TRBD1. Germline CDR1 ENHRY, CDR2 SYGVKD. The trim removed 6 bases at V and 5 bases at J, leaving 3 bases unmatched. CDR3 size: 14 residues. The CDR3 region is CAISSGQGDQPQHF. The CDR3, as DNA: TGTGCCATCAGCTCGGGACAGGGGGATCAGCCCCAGCATTTT.

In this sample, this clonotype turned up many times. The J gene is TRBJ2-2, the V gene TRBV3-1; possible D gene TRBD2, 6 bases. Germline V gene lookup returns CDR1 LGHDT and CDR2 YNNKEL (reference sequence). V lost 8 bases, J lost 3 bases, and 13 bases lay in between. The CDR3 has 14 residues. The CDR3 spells CASGLATHTGELFF. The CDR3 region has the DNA TGTGCCAGCGGGCTAGCGACCCACACCGGGGAGCTGTTTTTT.

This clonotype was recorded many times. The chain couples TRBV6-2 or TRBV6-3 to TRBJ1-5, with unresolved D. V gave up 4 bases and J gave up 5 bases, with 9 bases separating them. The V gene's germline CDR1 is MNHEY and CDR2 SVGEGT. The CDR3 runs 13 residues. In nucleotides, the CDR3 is TGTGCCAGCAGTTCGACCTCATATCAGCCCCAGCATTTT. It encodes CASSSTSYQPQHF.

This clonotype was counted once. The DNA of the CDR3 is TGTGCCAGCTCACCAAGGGCAGAGCGAACCTACGAGCAGTACTTC. Translation gives CASSPRAERTYEQYF. The chain carries TRBV18 and TRBJ2-7; D is ambiguous. The ends were cut back, 2 bases at V and 2 bases at J, with 13 bases in the middle. CDR1 is KGHSH and CDR2 is LQKENI in the germline V gene. CDR3 length: 15 residues.

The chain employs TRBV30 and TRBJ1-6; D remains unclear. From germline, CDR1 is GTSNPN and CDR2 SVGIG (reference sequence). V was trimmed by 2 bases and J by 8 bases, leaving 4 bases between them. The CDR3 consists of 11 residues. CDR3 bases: TGTGCCTGGAGTTTGGATTCACCCCTCCACTTT. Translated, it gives CAWSLDSPLHF. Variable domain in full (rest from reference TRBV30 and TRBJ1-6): SQTIHQWPATLVQPVGSPLSLECTVEGTSNPNLYWYRQAAGRGLQLLFYSVGIGQISSEVPQNLSASRPQDRQFILSSKKLLLSDSGFYLCAWSLDSPLHFGNGTRLTVT.

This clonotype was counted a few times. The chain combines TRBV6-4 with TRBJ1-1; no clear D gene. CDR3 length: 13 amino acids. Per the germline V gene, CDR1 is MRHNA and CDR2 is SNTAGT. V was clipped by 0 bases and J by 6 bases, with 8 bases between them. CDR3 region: CASSDSIGAEAFF. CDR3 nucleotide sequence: TGTGCCAGCAGTGACTCGATTGGGGCTGAAGCTTTCTTT.

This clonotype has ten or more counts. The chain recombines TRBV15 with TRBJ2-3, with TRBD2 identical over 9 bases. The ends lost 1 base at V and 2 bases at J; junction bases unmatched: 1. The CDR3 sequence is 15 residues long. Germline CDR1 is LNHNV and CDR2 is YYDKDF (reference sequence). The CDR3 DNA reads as TGTGCCACCAGCAGAGGACTAGCGGTCACAGATACGCAGTATTTT. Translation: CATSRGLAVTDTQYF.

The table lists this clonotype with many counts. CDR3 coding DNA: TGTGCCAGCAGTTCTGCAACTAATGAAAAACTGTTTTTT. This gives the protein CASSSATNEKLFF. This sequence joins TRBV28 and TRBJ1-4; D remains ambiguous. The V and J ends lost 4 bases and 0 bases respectively, with 3 bases between them. Looked up from germline, CDR1 is MDHEN and CDR2 is SYDVKM. CDR3 size: 13 residues.

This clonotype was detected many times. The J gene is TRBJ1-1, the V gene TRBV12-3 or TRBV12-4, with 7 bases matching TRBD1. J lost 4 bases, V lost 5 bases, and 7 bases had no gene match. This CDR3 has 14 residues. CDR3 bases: TGTGCCAGCAGTCACAGGGGAGAGACCACTGAAGCTTTCTTT. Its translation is CASSHRGETTEAFF.

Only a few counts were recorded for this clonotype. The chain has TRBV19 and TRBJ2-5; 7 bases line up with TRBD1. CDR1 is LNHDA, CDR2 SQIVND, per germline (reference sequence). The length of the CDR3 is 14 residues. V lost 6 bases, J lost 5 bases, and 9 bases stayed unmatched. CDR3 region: CASSPGQVAETQYF. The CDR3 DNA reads TGTGCCAGTAGCCCTGGACAGGTGGCCGAGACCCAGTACTTC.

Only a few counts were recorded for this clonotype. CDR3 nucleotides: TGTGCCAGCCGTCCCCAGGGGGCATCCTACAATGAGCAGTTCTTC. As protein: CASRPQGASYNEQFF. The V call is TRBV27, the J call TRBJ2-1, with 8 bases that match TRBD1. Germline loops: CDR1 MNHEY, CDR2 SMNVEV (reference sequence). The ends lost 8 bases at V and 1 base at J; junction bases unmatched: 7. There are 15 residues in the CDR3.

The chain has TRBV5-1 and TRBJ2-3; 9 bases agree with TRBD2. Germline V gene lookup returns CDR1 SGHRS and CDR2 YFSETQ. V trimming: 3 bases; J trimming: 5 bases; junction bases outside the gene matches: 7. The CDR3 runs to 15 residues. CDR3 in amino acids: CASSSGGRDVDTQYF. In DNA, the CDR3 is TGCGCCAGCAGCTCGGGCGGGAGGGACGTAGATACGCAGTATTTT.

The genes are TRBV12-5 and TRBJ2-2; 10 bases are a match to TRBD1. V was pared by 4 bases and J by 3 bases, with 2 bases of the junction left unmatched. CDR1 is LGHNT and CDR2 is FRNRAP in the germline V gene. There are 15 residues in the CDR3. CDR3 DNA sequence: TGTGCTAGTGGTTCAGGGACAGGGGACACCGGGGAGCTGTTTTTT. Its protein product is CASGSGTGDTGELFF.

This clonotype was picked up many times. CDR3 amino acids: CATSPRGLSHGDREQYF. The DNA for the CDR3 is TGTGCCACCAGCCCCCGAGGACTCAGTCATGGTGATCGCGAGCAGTACTTC. V gene TRBV15 combines with J gene TRBJ2-7, with D perhaps TRBD2 (5 bases). The V gene lost 5 bases and the J gene lost 6 bases, with 26 bases spanning the gap. This CDR3 region has 17 residues. CDR1 LNHNV and CDR2 YYDKDF come from the germline V gene (reference sequence).

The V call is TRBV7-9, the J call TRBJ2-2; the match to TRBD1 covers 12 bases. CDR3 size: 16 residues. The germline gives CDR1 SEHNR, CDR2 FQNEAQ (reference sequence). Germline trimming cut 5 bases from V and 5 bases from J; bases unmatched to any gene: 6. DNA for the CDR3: TGTGCCAGCAGCGCCCAGGGACAGGGGGCGACCGGGGAGCTGTTTTTT. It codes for CASSAQGQGATGELFF. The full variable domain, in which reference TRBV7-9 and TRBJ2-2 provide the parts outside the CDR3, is DTGVSQNPRHKITKRGQNVTFRCDPISEHNRLYWYRQTLGQGPEFLTYFQNEAQLEKSRLLSDRFSAERPKGSFSTLEIQRTEQGDSAMYLCASSAQGQGATGELFFGEGSRLTVL.

This CDR3 reads CASSIGSLSGGTQYF. CDR3 bases: TGTGCCAGTAGTATAGGCTCGTTAAGCGGGGGGACCCAGTACTTC. The rearrangement uses TRBV19 and TRBJ2-5; 8 bases agree with TRBD2. CDR3 length equals 15 residues. Germline loops: CDR1 LNHDA, CDR2 SQIVND (reference sequence). The trim removed 1 base at V and 7 bases at J, leaving 8 bases unmatched.

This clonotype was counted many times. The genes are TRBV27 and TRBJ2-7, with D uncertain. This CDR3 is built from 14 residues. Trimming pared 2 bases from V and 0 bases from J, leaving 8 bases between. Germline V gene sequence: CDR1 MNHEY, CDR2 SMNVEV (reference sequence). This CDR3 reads CASSLRPTSYEQYF. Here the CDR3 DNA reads TGTGCCAGCAGTTTACGGCCTACCTCCTACGAGCAGTACTTC.